A selection of T cell receptor beta chains follows, all from one sample in a study of T cell repertoires in cytomegalovirus infection. No cognate antigen is known for these TCRs. TCRdb reprocessed the reads with MiXCR, giving one entry per CDR3 protein. Seen here are around 570,000 distinct CDR3 sequences, around two fifths observed once, and the top ten hold 48%. Sample: cultured PBMCs, taken from culture after CMV antigen stimulation. The receptor source for this set is a human donor in good health (CMV status not recorded). Some clones in this sample may be carry-over from other donors' samples. CDR3s include the opening cysteine and the closing phenylalanine or tryptophan. A D gene is named only where the DNA matches it firmly. Rows give clone size only sometimes, using once, few, many, or a class for an expanded clone.

D,size,J,V,DNA,CDR3
.,.,TRBJ1-6,TRBV6-1,TGTGCCAGCAGTCCAATACCAGGGAGACTGAATTCACCCCTCCACTTT,CASSPIPGRLNSPLHF
.,.,TRBJ2-7,TRBV19,TGTGCCAGTAGTATGGGAGACTACGAGCAGTACTTC,CASSMGDYEQYF
.,.,TRBJ2-3,TRBV7-2,TGTGCCAGCAGTCCTGGTCCCTACCACCCAGATACGCAGTATTTT,CASSPGPYHPDTQYF
.,.,TRBJ1-3,TRBV12-3/TRBV12-4,TGTGCCAGCAGTTTTTCCAGGGAGAGTAGAAACACCATATATTTT,CASSFSRESRNTIYF
TRBD1,.,TRBJ1-3,TRBV7-6,TGTGCCAGCAGCGCTCGTCCCGGGACAGGGATCTCTGGAAACACCATATATTTT,CASSARPGTGISGNTIYF
.,few,TRBJ1-1,TRBV27,TGTGCCAGCAGTTCGGGCCGAGTGAACACTGAAGCTTTCTTT,CASSSGRVNTEAFF
TRBD1,few,TRBJ2-7,TRBV27,TGTGCCAGCAGTGACAGGGGGCCCTACGAGCAGTACTTC,CASSDRGPYEQYF
.,.,TRBJ2-2,TRBV6-5,TGTGCCAGCAGGGCAGGCACCGGGGAGCTGTTTTTT,CASRAGTGELFF
TRBD2,.,TRBJ2-2,TRBV7-8,TGTGCCAGCAGCATGGGACTAGGGAACACCGGGGAGCTGTTTTTT,CASSMGLGNTGELFF
.,few,TRBJ2-3,TRBV29-1,TGCAGCGTTGACCCAGGGGAAGATACGCAGTATTTT,CSVDPGEDTQYF
TRBD2,.,TRBJ2-7,TRBV6-5,TGTGCCAGCAGTTACTGGGGGAGGGGCTCCTACGAGCAGTACTTC,CASSYWGRGSYEQYF
TRBD2,.,TRBJ2-5,TRBV7-2,TGTGCCAGCAGCTTAGTGGGGCTAGCGGGGGAGGGGGAGACCCAGTACTTC,CASSLVGLAGEGETQYF
.,once,TRBJ2-3,TRBV5-4,TGTGCCAGCAGCCGCGGGGGCACGGCCTGGGATACGCAGTATTTT,CASSRGGTAWDTQYF
TRBD2,many,TRBJ2-7,TRBV7-8,TGTGCCAGCAGCCCTAGCGGGGGGGCCTACGAGCAGTACTTC,CASSPSGGAYEQYF
TRBD1,few,TRBJ1-4,TRBV6-8,TGTGCCAGCAGTTACGCAACCTCCGGGACAGGGCGCGAAAAACTGTTTTTT,CASSYATSGTGREKLFF
.,few,TRBJ1-2,TRBV7-6,TGTGCCAGCAGCTCCCGTGGCGGGGGCGCGCCGGGGGGCTACACCTTC,CASSSRGGGAPGGYTF
TRBD2,few,TRBJ2-1,TRBV6-2/TRBV6-3,TGTGCCAGCAGTTACTTGGCTAGCGGGAGTGAGTATGAGCAGTTCTTC,CASSYLASGSEYEQFF
.,.,TRBJ2-1,TRBV7-9,TGTGCCAGCAGCTCCGCCGGGGAGCAGTTCTTC,CASSSAGEQFF
.,few,TRBJ2-1,TRBV7-8,TGTGCCAGCAGCTTCGCAGACTACTCCTACAATGAGCAGTTCTTC,CASSFADYSYNEQFF
.,few,TRBJ1-3,TRBV6-5,TGTGCCATCCAAGCAGCGTCTGGAAACACCATATATTTT,CAIQAASGNTIYF
.,.,TRBJ2-3,TRBV6-1,TGTGCCAGCAGGGGTAGCGGTCAGACCTCCGCAGATACGCAGTATTTT,CASRGSGQTSADTQYF
.,.,TRBJ2-6,TRBV25-1,TGTGCCAGCGGCTTGACAGCGGGGGCCAACGTCCTGACTTTC,CASGLTAGANVLTF
.,.,TRBJ2-3,TRBV29-1,TGCAGCAGCAACCCTTCCCAGGCAGATACGCAGTATTTT,CSSNPSQADTQYF